The rows below give T cell receptor beta chains drawn from one sample of a study of T cell responses to AZD1222 COVID-19 vaccine. TCRdb's copy holds only in-frame clones and misses some; the assay was immunoSEQ multiplex PCR. The table includes under 150,000 clones, approximately 91% detected once. The sample consisted of peripheral blood, taken on day 0 of AZD1222 vaccination. The source is an adult in good health. Each CDR3 is given with its conserved first and last residue. The D gene is left open where the match is weak. The listing skips clone size in some rows; elsewhere it reads once, few, many or a size class.

V gene	clone size	J gene	D gene	CDR3 DNA	CDR3 protein
TRBV19	-	TRBJ1-4	-	TGTGCCAGTAGTATATGGGCCAGCTTTGCAACTAATGAAAAACTGTTTTTT	CASSIWASFATNEKLFF
TRBV7-3	-	TRBJ2-1	TRBD2	TGTGCCACCTCACCTAGCGGGAGTTCATATGAGCAGTTCTTC	CATSPSGSSYEQFF
TRBV19	-	TRBJ1-2	-	TGTGCCAGTACAGTCCGCCCTGGGAGTGTGGAAGGCTACACCTTC	CASTVRPGSVEGYTF
TRBV19	-	TRBJ2-7	TRBD1	TGTGCCAGTAGGGAGGGGGACAGGTCCTACGAGCAGTACTTC	CASREGDRSYEQYF
TRBV4-3	-	TRBJ1-1	-	TGCGCCAGCAGCCAAGATGAAGAGGAAGCTTTCTTT	CASSQDEEEAFF
TRBV6-2/TRBV6-3	-	TRBJ1-5	TRBD1	TGTGCCAGCCGCCCCGGGACAGTCAATCAGCCCCAGCATTTT	CASRPGTVNQPQHF
TRBV24-1	-	TRBJ2-3	-	TGTGCCACCGGCGGATACACAGATACGCAGTATTTT	CATGGYTDTQYF
TRBV19	once	TRBJ1-1	TRBD1	TGTGCCAGTAGCTACAGGGGAAACACTGAAGCTTTCTTT	CASSYRGNTEAFF
TRBV19	-	TRBJ2-5	TRBD1	TGTGCCAGTAGCATACAGGGGCTTGAGGGGGAGACCCAGTACTTC	CASSIQGLEGETQYF
TRBV12-5	-	TRBJ2-1	TRBD2	TGTGCTAGTGGTTTGTTTAACAGACTAGCGGTGATTCAAGCCACAAACAATGAGCAGTTCTTC	CASGLFNRLAVIQATNNEQFF
TRBV6-5	-	TRBJ2-1	-	TGTGCCAGCAGTTGGGGAGGTAGGGTGGGCAATGAGCAGTTCTTC	CASSWGGRVGNEQFF
TRBV11-2	-	TRBJ1-4	TRBD1	TGTGCCAGCAGCCCCGGGACAGGGGGGGGAAAACTGTTTTTT	CASSPGTGGGKLFF